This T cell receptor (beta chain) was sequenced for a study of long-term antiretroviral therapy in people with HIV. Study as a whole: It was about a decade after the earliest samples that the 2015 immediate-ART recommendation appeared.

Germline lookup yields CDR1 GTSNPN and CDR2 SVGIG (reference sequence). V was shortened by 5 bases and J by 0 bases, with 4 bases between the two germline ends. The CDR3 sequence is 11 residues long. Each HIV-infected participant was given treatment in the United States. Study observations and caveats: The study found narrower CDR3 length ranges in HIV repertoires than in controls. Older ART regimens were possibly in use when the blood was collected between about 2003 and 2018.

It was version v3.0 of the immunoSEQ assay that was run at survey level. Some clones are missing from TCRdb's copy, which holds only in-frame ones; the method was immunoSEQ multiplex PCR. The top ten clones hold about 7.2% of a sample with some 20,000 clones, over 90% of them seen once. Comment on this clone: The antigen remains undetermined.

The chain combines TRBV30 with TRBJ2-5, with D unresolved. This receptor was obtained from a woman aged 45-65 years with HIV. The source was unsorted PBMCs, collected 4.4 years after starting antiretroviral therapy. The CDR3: CAWADQETQYF. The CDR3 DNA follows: TGTGCCTGGGCGGACCAAGAGACCCAGTACTTC. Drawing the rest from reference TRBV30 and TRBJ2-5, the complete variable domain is SQTIHQWPATLVQPVGSPLSLECTVEGTSNPNLYWYRQAAGRGLQLLFYSVGIGQISSEVPQNLSASRPQDRQFILSSKKLLLSDSGFYLCAWADQETQYFGPGTRLLVL.